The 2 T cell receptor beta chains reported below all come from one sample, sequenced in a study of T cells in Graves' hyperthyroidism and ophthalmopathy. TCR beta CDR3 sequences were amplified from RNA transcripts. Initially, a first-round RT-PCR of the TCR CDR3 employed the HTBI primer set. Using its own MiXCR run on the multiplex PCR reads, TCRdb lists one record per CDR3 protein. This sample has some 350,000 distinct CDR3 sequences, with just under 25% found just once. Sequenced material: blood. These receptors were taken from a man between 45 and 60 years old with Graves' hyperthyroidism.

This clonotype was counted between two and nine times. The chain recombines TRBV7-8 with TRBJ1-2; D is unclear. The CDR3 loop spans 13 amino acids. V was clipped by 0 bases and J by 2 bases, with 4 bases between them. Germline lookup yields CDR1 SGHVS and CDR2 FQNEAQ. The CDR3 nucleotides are TGTGCCAGCAGCTTAGCCAGCAACTATGGCTACACCTTC. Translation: CASSLASNYGYTF. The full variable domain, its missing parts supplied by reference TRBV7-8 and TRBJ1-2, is GAGVSQSPRYKVAKRGQDVALRCDPISGHVSLFWYQQALGQGPEFLTYFQNEAQLDKSGLPSDRFFAERPEGSVSTLKIQRTQQEDSAVYLCASSLASNYGYTFGSGTRLTVV.

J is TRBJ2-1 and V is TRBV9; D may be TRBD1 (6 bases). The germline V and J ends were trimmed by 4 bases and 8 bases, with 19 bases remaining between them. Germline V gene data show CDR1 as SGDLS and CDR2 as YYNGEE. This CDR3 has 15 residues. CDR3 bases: TGTGCCAGCAGCTCAGCAGGGGCAATTTCGGATGAGCAGTTCTTC. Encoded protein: CASSSAGAISDEQFF.